This T cell receptor beta chain was found in a study of cytomegalovirus exposure and HLA in healthy donors. Looking at the study overall: The Caucasian-associated ancestry cluster held 65% to 85% of a few hundred genotyped donors.

The PCR contained 60 Vbeta and 13 Jbeta primers. Sequenced by immunoSEQ multiplex PCR; TCRdb stores in-frame clones only, minus some. The table records about 210,000 clones, about nine tenths of them present only once. The V gene's germline CDR1 is MNHEY and CDR2 SVGAGI. Trimming removed 8 bases at V and 4 bases at J, with 16 bases between. The CDR3 has 14 residues. This receptor was obtained from a boy between 2 and 10 years old in good health and CMV-seronegative. Specimen: PBMCs. The genes are TRBV6-5 and TRBJ2-3; D may be TRBD2 (5 bases). The CDR3 loop is CASGTGDRADTQYF. DNA of the CDR3: TGTGCCAGCGGCACCGGGGATAGAGCAGATACGCAGTATTTT.